This entry concerns a single TCR beta chain. Time point here: before trial treatment. This record belongs to a study of low-dose radiotherapy and immunotherapy resistance in tumors. Study overall: Treatment consisted of nivolumab 240 mg every two weeks and ipilimumab 1 mg/kg every six weeks, given intravenously to patients. Administration of intravenous cyclophosphamide at 200 mg/m2 took place every two weeks, one day before radiation and immunotherapy. With cycle 1 day 1 as the start, patients took oral aspirin 300 mg daily for four cycles.

V lost 3 bases and J lost 0, with 13 bases in between. Per the germline V gene, CDR1 is KGHSH and CDR2 is LQKENI. This CDR3 has 16 amino acids. First-strand cDNA used TRAV- and TRBV-specific primers, covering alpha and beta chains. With a V-primer adapter and a constant-region primer, TCRs were amplified for about 19 PCR cycles. TCRdb redid the calling of the reads with MiXCR, one entry per CDR3 protein. Of 70,000 to 90,000 distinct CDR3 sequences in the sample, about a sixth were seen once. The source of this sequence is a male donor with prostate cancer. Source: PBMCs, taken before treatment. The gene calls are TRBV18 and TRBJ2-3; a weak D match, TRBD2 (6 bases). Here the CDR3 reads CASSPTSLHSTDTQYF. Here the CDR3 DNA reads TGTGCCAGCTCACCGACTAGTCTCCATAGCACAGATACGCAGTATTTT. Full variable domain (remainder filled in from reference TRBV18 and TRBJ2-3): NAGVMQNPRHLVRRRGQEARLRCSPMKGHSHVYWYRQLPEEGLKFMVYLQKENIIDESGMPKERFSAEFPKEGPSILRIQQVVRGDSAAYFCASSPTSLHSTDTQYFGPGTRLTVL.